Listed here is a single T cell receptor beta chain. The V and J ends lost 2 bases and 3 bases respectively, with 11 bases between them. This CDR3 is 14 amino acids long. Germline values: CDR1 SNHLY, CDR2 FYNNEI. Assay: immunoSEQ multiplex PCR; the TCRdb copy retains only in-frame clones and omits some. Of more than 2 million clones listed, roughly 93% were seen once; the top ten hold about 1.7%. Naive CD8 cells lacked CD45RO and underwent positive selection for CCR7, leaving out terminally differentiated effector memory CD45RA+ cells. These data come from a study of shared clonotypes between healthy human individuals.

The sequencing sample was made of naive CD8+ T cells from PBMCs. This sequence originates from a man aged 18 to 35 in good health. Some clones in this sample may be carry-over from other donors' samples. The V gene is TRBV2, the J gene TRBJ2-7, with D unclear. CDR3 protein: CASSERQEYYEQYF. Written as DNA, the CDR3 is TGTGCCAGCAGTGAAAGGCAGGAGTACTACGAGCAGTACTTC.